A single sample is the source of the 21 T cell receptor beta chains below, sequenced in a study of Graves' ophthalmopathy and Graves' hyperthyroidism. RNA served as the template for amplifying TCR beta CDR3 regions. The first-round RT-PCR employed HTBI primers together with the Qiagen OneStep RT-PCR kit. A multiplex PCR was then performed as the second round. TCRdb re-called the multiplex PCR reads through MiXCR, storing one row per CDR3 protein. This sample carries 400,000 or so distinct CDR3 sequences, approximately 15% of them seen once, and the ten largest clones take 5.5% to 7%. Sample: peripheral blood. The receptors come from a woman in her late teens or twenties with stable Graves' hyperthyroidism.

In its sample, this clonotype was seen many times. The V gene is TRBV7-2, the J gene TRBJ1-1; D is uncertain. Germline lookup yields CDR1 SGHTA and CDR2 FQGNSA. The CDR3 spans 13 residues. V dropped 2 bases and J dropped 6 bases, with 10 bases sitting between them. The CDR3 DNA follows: TGTGCCAGCAGCTTACTGGGGTCCCCTGAAGCTTTCTTT. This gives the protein CASSLLGSPEAFF.

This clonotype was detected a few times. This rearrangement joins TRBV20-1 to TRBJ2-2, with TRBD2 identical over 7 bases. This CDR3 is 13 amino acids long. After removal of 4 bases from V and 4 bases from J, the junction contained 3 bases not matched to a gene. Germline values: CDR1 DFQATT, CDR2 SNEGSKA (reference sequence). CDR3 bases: TGCAGTGCTATAGGCGGGGGCACCGGGGAGCTGTTTTTT. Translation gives CSAIGGGTGELFF.

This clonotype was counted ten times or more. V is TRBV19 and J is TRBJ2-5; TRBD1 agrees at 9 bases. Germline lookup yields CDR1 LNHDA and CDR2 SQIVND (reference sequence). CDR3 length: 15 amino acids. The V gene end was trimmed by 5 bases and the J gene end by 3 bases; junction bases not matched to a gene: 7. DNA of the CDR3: TGTGCCAGTAGTTTCCGGGACAGGGTTGAAGAGACCCAGTACTTC. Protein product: CASSFRDRVEETQYF.

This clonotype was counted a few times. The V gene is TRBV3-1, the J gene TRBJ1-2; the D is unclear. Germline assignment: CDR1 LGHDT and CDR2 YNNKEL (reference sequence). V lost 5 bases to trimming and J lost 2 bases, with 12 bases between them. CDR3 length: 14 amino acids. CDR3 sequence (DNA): TGTGCCAGCAGCAGGATAGGGCGAAACTATGGCTACACCTTC. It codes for CASSRIGRNYGYTF. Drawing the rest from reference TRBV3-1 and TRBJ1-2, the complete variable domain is DTAVSQTPKYLVTQMGNDKSIKCEQNLGHDTMYWYKQDSKKFLKIMFSYNNKELIINETVPNRFSPKSPDKAHLNLHINSLELGDSAVYFCASSRIGRNYGYTFGSGTRLTVV.

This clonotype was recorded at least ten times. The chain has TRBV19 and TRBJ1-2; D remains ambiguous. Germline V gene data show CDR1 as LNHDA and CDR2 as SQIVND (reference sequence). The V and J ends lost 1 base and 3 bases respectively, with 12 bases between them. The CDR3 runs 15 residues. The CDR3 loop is CASSIAARNHYGYTF. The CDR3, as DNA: TGTGCCAGTAGTATAGCCGCCAGGAACCACTATGGCTACACCTTC. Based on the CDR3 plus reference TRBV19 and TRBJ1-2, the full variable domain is DGGITQSPKYLFRKEGQNVTLSCEQNLNHDAMYWYRQDPGQGLRLIYYSQIVNDFQKGDIAEGYSVSREKKESFPLTVTSAQKNPTAFYLCASSIAARNHYGYTFGSGTRLTVV.

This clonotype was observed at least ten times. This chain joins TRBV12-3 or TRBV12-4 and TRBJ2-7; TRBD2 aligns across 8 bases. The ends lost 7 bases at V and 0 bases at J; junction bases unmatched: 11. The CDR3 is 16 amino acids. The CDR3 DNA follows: TGTGCCAGCAAGGGGGTAATAGCGGGGAGCTCCTACGAGCAGTACTTC. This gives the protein CASKGVIAGSSYEQYF.

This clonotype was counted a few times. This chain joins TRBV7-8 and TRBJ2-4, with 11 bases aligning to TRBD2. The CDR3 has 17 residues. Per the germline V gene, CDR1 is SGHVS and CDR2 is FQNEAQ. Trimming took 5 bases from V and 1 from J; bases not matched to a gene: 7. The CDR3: CASSRFSGGGAKNIQYF. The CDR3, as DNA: TGTGCCAGCAGCCGATTTAGCGGGGGGGGGGCCAAAAACATTCAGTACTTC.

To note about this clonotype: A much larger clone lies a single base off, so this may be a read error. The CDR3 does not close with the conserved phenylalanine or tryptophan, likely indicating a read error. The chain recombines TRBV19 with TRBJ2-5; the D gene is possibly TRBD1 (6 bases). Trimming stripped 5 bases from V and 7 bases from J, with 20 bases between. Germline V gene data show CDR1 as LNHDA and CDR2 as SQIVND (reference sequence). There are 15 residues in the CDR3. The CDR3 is CASSQLSDLRGTQYY. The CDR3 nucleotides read TGTGCCAGTAGTCAACTCTCGGACCTCAGGGGGACCCAGTACTAC.

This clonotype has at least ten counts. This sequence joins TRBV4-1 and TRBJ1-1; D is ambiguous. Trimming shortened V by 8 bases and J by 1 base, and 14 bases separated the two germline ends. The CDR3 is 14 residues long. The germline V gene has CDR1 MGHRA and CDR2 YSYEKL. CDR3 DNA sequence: TGCGCCAGCGGGGTCGATATAAAGAACACTGAAGCTTTCTTT. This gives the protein CASGVDIKNTEAFF.

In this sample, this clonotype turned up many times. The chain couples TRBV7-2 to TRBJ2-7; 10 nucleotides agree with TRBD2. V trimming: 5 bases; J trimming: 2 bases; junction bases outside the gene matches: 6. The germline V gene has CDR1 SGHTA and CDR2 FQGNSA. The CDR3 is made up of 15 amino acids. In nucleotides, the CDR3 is TGTGCCAGCAGCCCATCTAGCGGGGGAACCTACGAGCAGTACTTC. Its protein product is CASSPSSGGTYEQYF. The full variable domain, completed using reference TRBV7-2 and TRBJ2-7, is GAGVSQSPSNKVTEKGKDVELRCDPISGHTALYWYRQSLGQGLEFLIYFQGNSAPDKSGLPSDRFSAERTGGSVSTLTIQRTQQEDSAVYLCASSPSSGGTYEQYFGPGTRLTVT.

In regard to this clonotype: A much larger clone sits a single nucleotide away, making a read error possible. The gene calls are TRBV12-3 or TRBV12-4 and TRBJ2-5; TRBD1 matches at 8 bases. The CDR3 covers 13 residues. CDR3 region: CASRTGQGETEYF. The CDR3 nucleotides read TGTGCCAGCAGAACAGGACAGGGCGAGACCGAGTACTTC.

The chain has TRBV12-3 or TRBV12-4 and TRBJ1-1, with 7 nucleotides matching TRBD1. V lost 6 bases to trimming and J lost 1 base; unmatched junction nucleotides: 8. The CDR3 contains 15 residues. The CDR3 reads CASRSSGQTNTEAFF. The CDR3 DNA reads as TGTGCCAGCAGATCATCGGGACAGACGAACACTGAAGCTTTCTTT.

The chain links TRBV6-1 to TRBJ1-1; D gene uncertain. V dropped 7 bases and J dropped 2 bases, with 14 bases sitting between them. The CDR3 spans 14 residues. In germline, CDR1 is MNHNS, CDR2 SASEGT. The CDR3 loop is CASNLAAVNTEAFF. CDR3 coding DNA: TGTGCCAGCAACCTTGCAGCGGTAAACACTGAAGCTTTCTTT.

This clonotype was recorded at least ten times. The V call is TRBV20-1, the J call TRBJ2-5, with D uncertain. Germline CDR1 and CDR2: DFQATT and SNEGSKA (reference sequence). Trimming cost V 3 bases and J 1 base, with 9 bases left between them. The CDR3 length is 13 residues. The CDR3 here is CSASKGFQETQYF. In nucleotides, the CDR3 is TGCAGTGCTAGTAAAGGCTTCCAAGAGACCCAGTACTTC.

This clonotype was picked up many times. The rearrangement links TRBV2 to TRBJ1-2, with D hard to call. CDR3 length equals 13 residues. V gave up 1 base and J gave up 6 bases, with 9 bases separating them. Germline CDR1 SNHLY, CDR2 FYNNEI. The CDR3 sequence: CASSEGRMHGYTF. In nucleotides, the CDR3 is TGTGCCAGCAGTGAAGGCAGGATGCATGGCTACACCTTC. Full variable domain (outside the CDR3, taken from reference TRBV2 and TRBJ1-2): EPEVTQTPSHQVTQMGQEVILRCVPISNHLYFYWYRQILGQKVEFLVSFYNNEISEKSEIFDDQFSVERPDGSNFTLKIRSTKLEDSAMYFCASSEGRMHGYTFGSGTRLTVV.

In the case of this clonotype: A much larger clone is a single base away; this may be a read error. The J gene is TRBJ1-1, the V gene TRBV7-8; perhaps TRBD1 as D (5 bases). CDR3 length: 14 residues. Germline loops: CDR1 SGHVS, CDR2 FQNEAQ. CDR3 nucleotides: TGTGCCAGCAGCCAAGGGGCGCAGTTGACTGAAGCTTGCTTT. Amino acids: CASSQGAQLTEACF.

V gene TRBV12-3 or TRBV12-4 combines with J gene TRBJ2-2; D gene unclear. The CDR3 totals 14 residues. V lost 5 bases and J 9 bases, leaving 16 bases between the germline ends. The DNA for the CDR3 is TGTGCCAGCAGTGAAGGACCTTCTGGCTGGGAGCTGTTTTTT. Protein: CASSEGPSGWELFF.

CDR3 DNA: TGTGCCAGCAGTGAAGAGTGGTATCAGGGCGAAAACACCATATATTTT. This codes for CASSEEWYQGENTIYF. V gene TRBV2 combines with J gene TRBJ1-3; D is perhaps TRBD1 (5 bases). The CDR3 totals 16 residues. Trimming shortened V by 1 base and J by 6 bases, and 16 bases separated the two germline ends. Germline assignment: CDR1 SNHLY and CDR2 FYNNEI.

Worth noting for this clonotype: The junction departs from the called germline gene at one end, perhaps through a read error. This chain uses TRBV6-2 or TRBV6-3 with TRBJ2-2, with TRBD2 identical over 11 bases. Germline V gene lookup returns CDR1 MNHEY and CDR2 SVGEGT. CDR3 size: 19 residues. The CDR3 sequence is CARTPPGLAGGSNTGELCF. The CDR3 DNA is TGTGCCAGGACCCCACCAGGGCTAGCGGGGGGATCGAACACCGGGGAGCTGTGTTTT.

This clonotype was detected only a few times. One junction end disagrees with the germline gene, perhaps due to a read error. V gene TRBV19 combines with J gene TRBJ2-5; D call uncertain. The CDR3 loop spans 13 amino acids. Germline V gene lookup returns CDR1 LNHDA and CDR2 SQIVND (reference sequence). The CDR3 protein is CAGSMNSQETQYF. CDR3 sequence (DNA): TGTGCCGGTAGTATGAACAGCCAAGAGACCCAGTACTTC.

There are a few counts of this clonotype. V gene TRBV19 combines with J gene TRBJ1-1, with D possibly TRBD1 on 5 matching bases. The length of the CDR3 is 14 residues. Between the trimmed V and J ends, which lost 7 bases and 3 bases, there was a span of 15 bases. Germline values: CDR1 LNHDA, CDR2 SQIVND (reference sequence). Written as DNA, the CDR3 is TGTGCCAGTAAATGGTCAGGGTTGGACACTGAAGCTTTCTTT. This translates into CASKWSGLDTEAFF.